This is a list of T cell receptor beta chains from one sample in a study of blood T cell repertoires in COVID-19. Generated by immunoSEQ multiplex PCR, the TCRdb table keeps only in-frame clones and is missing some. Here the sample spans approximately 180,000 clones, around 83% being singletons. The material sequenced was PBMCs or T cells enriched from blood (not recorded which). The receptors were sampled from a man in his fifties or sixties who had recovered from COVID-19. CDR3s include the opening cysteine and the closing phenylalanine or tryptophan. A D gene is named only where the DNA matches it firmly. For some rows the clone size is stated as once, few or many, or as a class when expanded; others skip it.

CDR3aa | CDR3nt | d_gene | j_gene | v_gene | abundance
CASSYSNRNRQPQHF | TGTGCCAGCAGTTACTCGAACAGAAATAGGCAGCCCCAGCATTTT | NA | TRBJ1-5 | TRBV6-5 | NA
CASSSASGEWETQYF | TGTGCCAGCTCGAGTGCTAGCGGGGAGTGGGAGACCCAGTACTTC | TRBD2 | TRBJ2-5 | TRBV18 | NA
CASSFDSESYGYTF | TGCGCCAGCAGCTTTGACAGCGAGAGCTATGGCTACACCTTC | NA | TRBJ1-2 | TRBV5-1 | NA
CASSSLAHAPQHF | TGTGCCAGCAGTTCCCTGGCCCACGCGCCCCAGCATTTT | NA | TRBJ1-5 | TRBV12-3/TRBV12-4 | NA
CAWRTGAGNTIYF | TGTGCCTGGAGGACAGGGGCTGGAAACACCATATATTTT | TRBD1 | TRBJ1-3 | TRBV30 | NA
CATSRAATGNTGELFF | TGTGCCACCAGCAGAGCGGCGACAGGAAACACCGGGGAGCTGTTTTTT | NA | TRBJ2-2 | TRBV15 | NA
CASRGPHRGQYF | TGTGCCAGCAGAGGGCCTCACAGGGGCCAGTACTTC | TRBD1 | TRBJ2-5 | TRBV6-5 | NA
CASSLSQGADEKLFF | TGTGCCAGCAGCTTAAGCCAGGGGGCAGATGAAAAACTGTTTTTT | TRBD1 | TRBJ1-4 | TRBV5-5 | few
CASSLTAPTGELFF | TGTGCCAGCAGCTTGACAGCTCCCACCGGGGAGCTGTTTTTT | NA | TRBJ2-2 | TRBV5-4 | NA
CASSLMTGRYGYGYTF | TGTGCCAGCAGCTTGATGACAGGGAGATATGGCTATGGCTACACCTTC | TRBD1 | TRBJ1-2 | TRBV5-6 | few
CAWSSLAGAGAQYF | TGTGCCTGGAGTTCCCTAGCGGGGGCGGGGGCCCAGTACTTC | TRBD2 | TRBJ2-5 | TRBV30 | NA
CATSRGQGHTQETQYF | TGTGCCACCAGCAGGGGACAGGGCCATACACAAGAGACCCAGTACTTC | TRBD1 | TRBJ2-5 | TRBV15 | NA
CASSRSREQYF | TGTGCCAGCAGCCGTAGTCGCGAGCAGTACTTC | NA | TRBJ2-7 | TRBV7-8 | NA
CASSLGLGVYEQYF | TGTGCCAGCAGCCTTGGACTAGGGGTCTACGAGCAGTACTTC | TRBD2 | TRBJ2-7 | TRBV14 | few
CAWSRGAGGVSYNSPLHF | TGTGCCTGGAGTCGGGGGGCCGGGGGTGTCTCCTATAATTCACCCCTCCACTTT | NA | TRBJ1-6 | TRBV30 | once
CASSFLRGPQHF | TGTGCCAGTAGTTTCCTCCGGGGGCCCCAGCATTTT | NA | TRBJ1-5 | TRBV19 | NA
CASSYEPRSTEAFF | TGTGCCAGCAGCTACGAACCCCGTAGCACTGAAGCTTTCTTT | NA | TRBJ1-1 | TRBV6-5 | NA
CSVGLMNTEAFF | TGCAGCGTTGGACTGATGAACACTGAAGCTTTCTTT | NA | TRBJ1-1 | TRBV29-1 | NA
CASREGLKETQYF | TGTGCCAGCAGGGAAGGCCTAAAAGAGACCCAGTACTTC | NA | TRBJ2-5 | TRBV6-1 | NA
CASSYSARETQYF | TGTGCCAGCAGTTATTCCGCGAGAGAGACCCAGTACTTC | NA | TRBJ2-5 | TRBV27 | NA
CASSLRSGGTDTQYF | TGTGCCAGCAGCTTACGTAGCGGGGGCACAGATACGCAGTATTTT | TRBD2 | TRBJ2-3 | TRBV7-6 | NA
CASSVEASYEQYF | TGTGCCAGCAGTGTGGAAGCGTCCTACGAGCAGTACTTC | NA | TRBJ2-7 | TRBV6-4 | NA